This passage covers 8 T cell receptor beta chains from one sample sequenced in a study of blood T cell repertoires in COVID-19. The table came from immunoSEQ multiplex PCR; TCRdb's copy has only in-frame clones and leaves some out. The sample consists of roughly 170,000 clones, under 85% of them appearing once. Input material: peripheral blood. These receptors were taken from a human donor in a cohort sampled during active COVID-19.

The chain has TRBV6-6 and TRBJ1-4, with D possibly being TRBD1 (6 bases). Trimming cost V 5 bases and J 4 bases, with 17 bases left between them. CDR1 is MNHNY and CDR2 is SVGAGI in the germline V gene (reference sequence). The CDR3 loop spans 16 amino acids. CDR3 nucleotides: TGTGCCAGCAGTGGAACAGGGAGGGGGTTTAATGAAAAACTGTTTTTT. Translated, it gives CASSGTGRGFNEKLFF.

The chain recombines TRBV20-1 with TRBJ1-1; TRBD1 matches 8 bases. The junction had 2 bases not matched to a gene; V was cut back by 6 bases and J by 8 bases. CDR1 DFQATT and CDR2 SNEGSKA come from the germline V gene (reference sequence). This CDR3 has 10 residues. CDR3 sequence: CSARDREAFF. DNA of the CDR3: TGCAGTGCCCGGGACAGGGAAGCTTTCTTT.

This clone showed up just once. The J gene is TRBJ2-3, the V gene TRBV5-1; 9 bases match TRBD2. The CDR3 is 14 amino acids. The V gene's germline CDR1 is SGHRS and CDR2 YFSETQ. Trimming removed 3 bases from V and 1 base from J; junction bases left unmatched: 0. The CDR3 spells CASSSSGGTDTQYF. The CDR3 region has the DNA TGCGCCAGCAGCTCTAGCGGGGGCACAGATACGCAGTATTTT.

The gene calls are TRBV3-1 (or the pseudogene TRBV3-2) and TRBJ1-4; no clear D gene. The CDR3 is 15 residues long. Germline CDR1 reads LGHDT; CDR2 reads YNNKEL (reference sequence). V was shortened by 5 bases and J by 7 bases, with 17 bases between the two germline ends. The CDR3 protein is CASSSASLGGEKLFF. In nucleotides, the CDR3 is TGTGCCAGCAGCAGTGCCTCTCTAGGAGGTGAAAAACTGTTTTTT.

The J gene is TRBJ1-1, the V gene TRBV18; D is unresolved. The CDR3 has 14 residues. Trimming removed 2 bases at V and 1 base at J, with 8 bases between. Germline V gene sequence: CDR1 KGHSH, CDR2 LQKENI. CDR3 residues: CASSPGRENTEAFF. In DNA form, the CDR3 reads TGTGCCAGCTCACCAGGCCGGGAGAACACTGAAGCTTTCTTT.

The rearrangement links TRBV2 to TRBJ1-1; D remains ambiguous. The germline V gene has CDR1 SNHLY and CDR2 FYNNEI. The CDR3 loop spans 13 amino acids. Trimming shortened V by 4 bases and J by 1 base, and 7 bases separated the two germline ends. This chain's CDR3 is CASSGTKNTEAFF. CDR3 coding DNA: TGTGCCAGCAGTGGGACTAAGAACACTGAAGCTTTCTTT.

This clone is a singleton in its sample. The chain carries TRBV19 and TRBJ1-1, with D perhaps matching TRBD1 (5 bases). V lost 4 bases and J 0 bases, leaving 15 bases between the germline ends. The CDR3 contains 16 residues. Germline CDR1 is LNHDA and CDR2 is SQIVND (reference sequence). DNA for the CDR3: TGTGCCAGTAGTAACAGCCGGAGGGGTATGAACACTGAAGCTTTCTTT. Its protein is CASSNSRRGMNTEAFF.

V and J are TRBV18 and TRBJ1-3; D is uncertain. The CDR3 totals 16 residues. Trimming took off 1 base at V and 4 bases at J, with 14 bases between the two ends. Germline assignment: CDR1 KGHSH and CDR2 LQKENI. The DNA for the CDR3 is TGTGCCAGCTCACCACTCCAACGGGTGGTCGGAAACACCATATATTTT. Its protein product is CASSPLQRVVGNTIYF.